Here is one T cell receptor beta chain with its context. Methods used by the authors: Amplified reference gene primers provided the basis for estimating nucleated cell counts. Method: immunoSEQ multiplex PCR; TCRdb's copy keeps in-frame clones and lacks some. D and trimming come from the DNA, and the V and J calls and clone size come from that table. The table has approximately 300,000 clones, around 85% seen once. This sample is part of a study of blood T cell repertoires in COVID-19. Study context: Both acute and convalescent COVID-19 samples were obtained from the United States, Italy and Spain. PBMCs, B-cell-depleted T cells, or T cells were the source of the cDNA or gDNA that made up the material.

Study members were between about 18 and 90 years old and lived in 24 US regions. V shed 11 bases and J shed 3 bases, with 14 bases lying between them. CDR1 ENHRY and CDR2 SYGVKD come from the germline V gene. This CDR3 region has 12 residues. This receptor was taken from a young woman who had been exposed to COVID-19. This chain connects TRBV10-3 to TRBJ2-7; D gene ambiguous. Sequenced material: PBMCs or T cells enriched from blood (not recorded which). CDR3 sequence (DNA): TGTGCCTCCGGGTCCCAAAACTACGAGCAGTACTTC. The encoded protein is CASGSQNYEQYF.